A selection of T cell receptor beta chains follows, all from one sample in a study of T-cell reconstitution after alpha-beta-depleted transplantation in children. TCRdb processed the PCR reads anew with MiXCR; each CDR3 protein has one entry. The data contain tens of thousands of distinct CDR3 sequences, approximately 8.7% of them singletons. The specimen was PBMCs, mostly from graft donor cells, collected 60 days after TCRalphabeta/CD19-depleted stem cell transplant. These receptors were obtained from a male patient aged 2-15 years who had a stem cell transplant for chronic granulomatous disease, so the T cells may come from the graft donor. CDR3s include the opening cysteine and the closing phenylalanine or tryptophan. The D gene is left open where the match is weak. Only part of the rows carry a size: once, few, many, or a class if the clone is expanded.

j_call,clone_size,v_call,d_call,cdr3_nt,cdr3_aa
TRBJ2-3,NA,TRBV6-1,TRBD1,TGTGCCAGCAGTCCCCGGGACAGCCTCAGAGATACGCAGTATTTT,CASSPRDSLRDTQYF
TRBJ2-1,NA,TRBV7-2,TRBD2,TGTGCCAGCAGCCCAATCAGCGGGAGTCAACACAATGAGCAGTTCTTC,CASSPISGSQHNEQFF
TRBJ2-1,many,TRBV28,NA,TGTGCCAGCACTCGTCCCGGGGCCTACAATGAGCAGTTCTTC,CASTRPGAYNEQFF
TRBJ2-1,many,TRBV7-6,TRBD2,TGTGCCAGCAGCTTATGGGGGAGGGGATGTGAGCAGTTCTTC,CASSLWGRGCEQFF
TRBJ2-6,many,TRBV6-1,NA,TGTGCCAGCAGTCAGAGTCCCTCTGGGGCCAACGTCCTGACTTTC,CASSQSPSGANVLTF
TRBJ2-1,few,TRBV20-1,TRBD1,TGCACCGCAAGGACAGGGAGGTGGGATGAGCAGTTCTTC,CTARTGRWDEQFF
TRBJ2-3,NA,TRBV5-1,TRBD1,TGCGCCAGCAGCTTGGTCAGCGGGACAGGGGGCAATACGCAGTATTTT,CASSLVSGTGGNTQYF
TRBJ2-3,many,TRBV28,TRBD1,TGTGCTACCTACGGACAGGTTCGAGATACGCAGTATTTT,CATYGQVRDTQYF
TRBJ2-1,many,TRBV5-1,TRBD1,TGCGCCAGCAGCGGATCCGGGACAGCGACGGAGTATGAGCAGTTCTTC,CASSGSGTATEYEQFF
TRBJ2-5,many,TRBV10-3,TRBD2,TGTGCCATCAGTTGGGAGGGCGCGGAGACCCAGTACTTC,CAISWEGAETQYF
TRBJ2-7,many,TRBV29-1,NA,TGCAGCGTCGAGGAGCCCCCCTACGAGCAGTACTTC,CSVEEPPYEQYF
TRBJ2-1,many,TRBV29-1,NA,TGCAGCGTTGCGGAACTAGGAGAGCAGTTCTTC,CSVAELGEQFF
TRBJ2-1,many,TRBV12-3/TRBV12-4,NA,TGTGCCAGCAGTTTGGAGACAGGATTCAATGAGCAGTTCTTC,CASSLETGFNEQFF
TRBJ2-5,many,TRBV7-6,NA,TGTGCCAGCAGCCACGGACGACAAGAGACCCAGTACTTC,CASSHGRQETQYF
TRBJ2-1,many,TRBV20-1,NA,TGCAGTGCTAGAACACCCAGGGGGAGGGTATCTAATGAGCAGTTCTTC,CSARTPRGRVSNEQFF
TRBJ2-1,many,TRBV6-1,NA,TGTGCCACGAGGGTGCGGGACTTTGACTACAATGAGCAGTTCTTC,CATRVRDFDYNEQFF
TRBJ2-2,NA,TRBV11-2,TRBD1,TGTGCCAGCAGCTTAAGGGTGATGGACAGGGGATACACCGGGGAGCTGTTTTTT,CASSLRVMDRGYTGELFF
TRBJ2-7,NA,TRBV19,TRBD1,TGTGCCAGTAGTAAACAGGGGTCCAGCTCCTACGAGCAGTACTTC,CASSKQGSSSYEQYF